The entry that follows covers one T cell receptor beta chain sequence. This clone's antigen is unknown. It has no much larger one-base neighbor in the sample; base qualities were not kept. Including the terminal cysteine and phenylalanine, the CDR3 comprises 13 residues. The sequence is cut down to CDR3 DNA, 39 bases in frame from base 1. This specimen comes from a study of shared clonotypes between healthy human individuals (TCRdb year 2020). General notes on the study: The cohort included three men and a couple of women between 18 and 49 years of age. Per donor, three plates each were used for CD4 naive and CD4 memory, two for CD8 naive, and one for CD8 memory. To estimate repertoire size and how much clonotype sharing occurs between individuals, the study deeply sequenced the blood TCR repertoires of several healthy adults. To increase sequencing depth and limit assay-specific biases, TCR repertoire library preparation and sequencing were carried out by different laboratories using diverse techniques. Between about 0.85 and 8.9 billion PBMCs per donor were obtained by leukapheresis. Overall results and qualifications from the work: Higher generation probabilities were observed for clonotypes shared by all four sorted-subset donors than for non-shared clonotypes. Pairwise subsampling indicated that sequencing depth was expected to affect the degree of clonotype sharing among donors. Sharing across a handful of donors was observed for roughly 5.4% of naive CD4, 3.5% of naive CD8, 2.3% of memory CD4, and less than 0.45% of memory CD8 clonotypes. Sampling was restricted to blood, and TCR repertoires in tissues likely differ from the TCR repertoires found in blood. Larger estimated clonotype richness was generally found for naive subsets than for memory subsets. Rarefaction of sorted-subset datasets indicated incomplete sequencing despite the large sequencing depth. Because the study included a small number of donors, the genetic and exposure-history diversity represented was limited.

Donors were healthy HIV-negative adults with no recently reported acute infections or vaccinations. All donors were Caucasian adults living in Nashville, Tennessee, USA. CD4+ T cells were enriched by magnetic negative selection; naive cells were then positively selected on CD45RA, and the negative fraction formed the memory subset. Blood was obtained by leukapheresis, after which PBMCs were separated by Ficoll-Histopaque density gradient centrifugation and cryopreserved in liquid nitrogen vapor phase. Analytical flow cytometry was used to check the purity and quantity of every magnetically sorted T cell population. Genomic DNA was isolated from each sorted fraction and quantified by UV absorbance on a Nanodrop 2000c. Using the deep immunoSEQ assay, TCR CDR3 regions were amplified from genomic DNA by multiplex PCR. Extracted genomic DNA from each cell subset was spread evenly across all wells of several immunoSEQ 96-well plates, with each plate serving as a replicate. For sorted subsets, about 200 ng genomic DNA, equal to 25,000 to 35,000 T cell genomes, was loaded into each replicate PCR. Purified libraries were measured with a Qubit 3.0 fluorometer, size-checked on a Bioanalyzer 2100, and measured again with the KAPA Library Quantification kit. Every immunoSEQ 96-well plate was sequenced on a separate single-read 150-cycle Illumina NextSeq 550 flow cell. Turning to the authors' computational methods: Because the immunoSEQ output included only junctional sequences and no quality scores, the filtering could not be the same as the filtering used for full-length reads. Sequences were annotated with PyIR, a Python wrapper for IgBLAST v1.9, and V/J genes and CDR3 were assigned using IMGT germline references. Reads were removed for weak V/J assignments (E-value above 1e-6), missing CDR3, stop codons, out-of-frame junctions, or ambiguous translated residues. V3J clonotypes were defined as sequences sharing the same inferred V gene, J gene, and CDR3 amino acid sequence. Percentage overlap between repertoires was calculated by dividing the number of shared unique clonotypes by the size of the smaller repertoire. Repertoire richness was assessed with RTK rarefaction, the Chao1 estimator, and Recon v2.1 estimates of unobserved clonotypes. For all TCRbeta clonotypes obtained by the gDNA method from four donors, generation probabilities were computed with OLGA. Sourced from immuneACCESS, this table was stored by TCRdb with only in-frame sequences that have V and J called. A share of the clones is absent; for the studies checked, an unresolved V gene accounts for under half, and the remainder has no known explanation. V and J calls and clone size come straight from that table; D and trimming were deduced from the DNA. The sample table shows 850,000 to 1,200,000 clones, and 65% to 75% are seen once. The ten largest clones capture approximately 1.5% of the sample.

The chain couples TRBV21-1 to TRBJ2-7. TRBV21-1 is a pseudogene. Sequencing was performed on memory CD4+ T cells sorted from blood. This sample's cell subset or site label indicates: CD45RA-negative fraction. This receptor was taken from a man aged 18 to 29 in good health. The nucleotides read TGTGCCAGGACCGGGACCATACAATACGAGCAGTACTTC. Its protein is CARTGTIQYEQYF.